There are a few counts of the clone carrying this TCR beta chain. Its matching antigen is unknown. This sample is drawn from a study of human T cells and chemical hapten exposure. Overall study: For sensitization, 2% DPC was applied to an approximately 2 cm by approximately 2 cm patch of upper inner arm skin. Overall study results and limits: The study found that PT1 expanded TCR counts correlated positively with patch test score.

Trimming pared 2 bases from V and 9 bases from J, leaving 14 bases between. Germline CDR1 reads SEHNR; CDR2 reads FQNEAQ (reference sequence). The CDR3 totals 14 residues. Time point defined: pre-sensitization, week 0. Specified treatment: therapeutic diphenylcyclopropenone sensitization with weekly scalp DPC. In TCRdb, the RACE reads were re-called with MiXCR into one record per CDR3 protein. Of roughly 380,000 distinct CDR3 sequences in the sample, 5% to 6.5% were seen once. This TCR derives from a woman between 45 and 65 years old with alopecia areata. Some clones in this sample may be carry-over from other donors' samples. The sample consisted of whole blood, taken in connection with sensitization to the hapten diphenylcyclopropenone (DPC). The chain is built from TRBV7-9 and TRBJ2-1; a possible D gene is TRBD2 (5 bases). The CDR3 DNA reads as TGTGCCAGCAGCTTACTCGAGGGCACGGCTGAGCAGTTCTTC. This encodes CASSLLEGTAEQFF.